This T cell receptor beta chain was observed in a study of blood T cell repertoires in COVID-19. Study as a whole: COVID-19 samples collected from the United States, Italy and Spain covered acute and convalescent phases. Sources were T cells, B-cell-depleted T cells, or PBMCs; the material itself was cDNA or gDNA.

Original processing methods: Amplification from reference gene primers served as the basis for estimated nucleated cell counts. Generated by immunoSEQ multiplex PCR, the TCRdb table keeps only in-frame clones and is missing some. Clone size and the V and J calls come from that table; the DNA yielded D and trimming. The data hold tens of thousands of clones, with more than 75% observed a single time. After removal of 7 bases from V and 1 base from J, the junction contained 4 bases not matched to a gene. Germline assignment: CDR1 GTSNPN and CDR2 SVGIG (reference sequence). This CDR3 has 13 residues. Source material: peripheral blood. This chain joins TRBV30 and TRBJ1-1, with 9 bases lining up with TRBD1. The receptor comes from a human donor in a cohort sampled during active COVID-19. The CDR3 spells CASQGQGNTEAFF. The CDR3 bases are TGTGCCTCCCAGGGACAGGGGAACACTGAAGCTTTCTTT.